Listed below are T cell receptor beta chains from one sample, sequenced in a study of CD8+CD57+ T cells in acquired aplastic anemia. TCRdb analysed the reads with MiXCR anew, one entry per CDR3 protein. The sample contains about 160,000 distinct CDR3 sequences, 40% to 50% of which appear only once. Sequenced: sorted CD4+, CD8+, or CD8+CD57+ T cells (not recorded which) from PBMCs. Every receptor here comes from a human donor with aplastic anemia. The CDR3 runs from the conserved cysteine through the conserved F or W. A D gene is named only where the DNA matches it firmly. Part of the rows lack a size; the others show once, few, many or a class for expanded clones.

>TRBJ1-2|few|TRBD1|TRBV28
TGTGCCAGCAGTACCCTGGGACAGGCGATCTATGGCTACACCTTC
CASSTLGQAIYGYTF
>TRBJ1-5|-|TRBD1|TRBV29-1
TGCAGCGTTGGGTCTGGAACAGGGGGCTCCGATCAGCCCCAGCATTTT
CSVGSGTGGSDQPQHF
>TRBJ1-2|-|TRBD1|TRBV20-1
TGCAGTGCTAAAAGACAGGGAGGGGGGTTGGGCTACACCTTC
CSAKRQGGGLGYTF
>TRBJ1-2|-|-|TRBV9
TGTGCCCGCAGCTCTAACTATGGCTACACCTTC
CARSSNYGYTF
>TRBJ1-4|-|TRBD1|TRBV7-9
TGTGCCAGCAGCCCTAGGACAGGGGGAAAACTGTTTTTT
CASSPRTGGKLFF
>TRBJ2-7|-|-|TRBV20-1
TGCAGTGCTAGGTCTGGCGAACACTACGAGCAGTACTTC
CSARSGEHYEQYF
>TRBJ2-7|-|TRBD1|TRBV19
TGTGCCAGTAGTAGGAGGACAGGGGCCTACGAGCAGTACTTC
CASSRRTGAYEQYF
>TRBJ1-2|many|-|TRBV4-3
TGCGCCAGCAGCCAGAATCAAGCTTTAGGGGCCTATGGCTACACCTTC
CASSQNQALGAYGYTF
>TRBJ2-7|few|TRBD2|TRBV10-3
TGTGCCATCAGTGACCCACAGCGGGGGGGGGAGCAGTACTTC
CAISDPQRGGEQYF
>TRBJ1-2|-|-|TRBV7-8
TGTGCCAGCAGCTTGAGCCGGAATGGCTACACCTTC
CASSLSRNGYTF
>TRBJ2-1|-|TRBD2|TRBV27
TGTGCCAGCAGTCGAGTAGGACTAGCGAGCCCAAATGAGCAGTTCTTC
CASSRVGLASPNEQFF
>TRBJ1-3|many|-|TRBV5-1
TGCGCCAGCAGCTTGGCAGAGGCTGGAAACACCATATATTTT
CASSLAEAGNTIYF
>TRBJ1-5|many|-|TRBV12-5
TGTGCTAGTGGGGGTAGCAATCAGCCCCAGCATTTT
CASGGSNQPQHF
>TRBJ1-2|few|TRBD1|TRBV28
TGTGCCAGCAGTTTGTTGTCGCAGGGGGATGGCTACACCTTC
CASSLLSQGDGYTF
>TRBJ1-1|many|TRBD1|TRBV6-5
TGTGCCAGCAGTTATTGGGACAGGGCCAACACTGAAGCTTTCTTT
CASSYWDRANTEAFF
>TRBJ1-2|many|-|TRBV29-1
TGCAGCGTTGAGAAGGAAACAGGGTATGGCTACACCTTC
CSVEKETGYGYTF
>TRBJ1-1|-|-|TRBV29-1
TGCAGCGTCAGCGATGCGGGGGCCGGGTACTTT
CSVSDAGAGYF
>TRBJ2-1|many|TRBD2|TRBV20-1
TGCAGTGCCGACACAAGCGGGACCAGCTCCTACAATGAGCAGTTCTTC
CSADTSGTSSYNEQFF
>TRBJ2-7|-|TRBD2|TRBV5-5
TGTGCCAGCAGCTTACGGGAGGGCCCCGAGCAGTACTTC
CASSLREGPEQYF
>TRBJ1-2|few|-|TRBV7-9
TGTGCCAGCAACTCTCGGCAGGTCTATGGCTACACCTTC
CASNSRQVYGYTF
>TRBJ2-1|many|-|TRBV14
TGTGCCAGCAGCCAAGTAGTATACGATGAGCAGTTCTTC
CASSQVVYDEQFF
>TRBJ2-1|few|-|TRBV20-1
TGCAGTGCTAGGTCTCGGGAATATGAGCAGTTCTTC
CSARSREYEQFF
>TRBJ1-1|-|TRBD1|TRBV2
TGTGCTACCAAATACAGGGGGCTCAACACTGAAGCTTTCTTT
CATKYRGLNTEAFF
>TRBJ2-3|-|TRBD2|TRBV2
TGTGCCAGCAGGGGGGGACTAGCCTACACAGATACGCAGTATTTT
CASRGGLAYTDTQYF
>TRBJ1-2|-|-|TRBV5-1
TGCGCCAGCAGCTTGGGGGACATGGACAACTATGGCTACACCTTC
CASSLGDMDNYGYTF
>TRBJ1-5|many|TRBD1|TRBV24-1
TGTGCCACAGAACAGGGGGCTGGTCAGCCCCAGCATTTT
CATEQGAGQPQHF
>TRBJ2-7|once|-|TRBV9
TGTGCCAGCAGCGTAGCTGTACTGAGCTCCTACGAGCAGTACTTC
CASSVAVLSSYEQYF
>TRBJ2-7|-|-|TRBV12-3/TRBV12-4
TGTGCCAGCAGTCGACAGTCGGTCTCCTACGAGCAGTACTTC
CASSRQSVSYEQYF
>TRBJ1-2|few|TRBD1|TRBV28
TGTGCCAGCAGTTCTACAGGGGGCGGCTATGGCTACACCTTC
CASSSTGGGYGYTF
>TRBJ2-3|-|-|TRBV6-1
TGTGCCAGCGCACGGGACAGCACAGATACGCAGTATTTT
CASARDSTDTQYF
>TRBJ1-3|many|-|TRBV19
TGTGCCAGTAGTATAAGGCCGCCTGGAAACACCATATATTTT
CASSIRPPGNTIYF
>TRBJ2-3|-|TRBD1|TRBV19
TGTGCCAGTAGTACGACAGGGTACGGTACGCAGTATTTT
CASSTTGYGTQYF
>TRBJ2-7|many|-|TRBV4-2
TGCGCCAGCAGCCAAGGTCTGGACCCCTACGAGCAGTACTTC
CASSQGLDPYEQYF
>TRBJ1-1|-|-|TRBV5-5
TGTGCCAGCGGCCCCATGCAGTTGAACACTGAAGCTTTCTTT
CASGPMQLNTEAFF
>TRBJ2-1|-|-|TRBV5-1
TGCGCCAGCAGCCGGGAACTAAGCTCCTACAATGAGCAGTTCTTC
CASSRELSSYNEQFF
>TRBJ2-7|-|-|TRBV7-3
TGTGCCAGCAGCCCCATGGGCAGGGGCTACGAGCAGTACTTC
CASSPMGRGYEQYF
>TRBJ2-1|-|TRBD2|TRBV4-1
TGCGCCAGCAGCCCCTCCGGCGGGACTAGCGGGGGAGGGGAGCAGTTCTTC
CASSPSGGTSGGGEQFF
>TRBJ2-1|-|TRBD2|TRBV7-6
TGTGCCAGCAGACACCAAACTAGCGGGAGGGTAAATGAGCAGTTCTTC
CASRHQTSGRVNEQFF
>TRBJ1-5|-|-|TRBV27
TGTGCCAGCAGTTTATGGGCTAATTGGGATCAGCCCCAGCATTTT
CASSLWANWDQPQHF
>TRBJ2-7|-|TRBD1|TRBV7-7
TGTGCTAGCAGCTCCTTACAGGGGGATGGATCACCCCTCCACTTC
CASSSLQGDGSPLHF
>TRBJ2-5|-|TRBD1|TRBV28
TGTGCCAGCAGTTTATCGCCGGGACAGTTACAAGAGACCCAGTACTTC
CASSLSPGQLQETQYF
>TRBJ1-1|many|-|TRBV5-1
TGCGCCAGCAGCCCTGGGCGGCTTGTAGGCACTGAAGCTTTCTTT
CASSPGRLVGTEAFF